These T cell receptor beta chains were read from a single sample in a study of cytomegalovirus exposure and HLA in healthy donors. Data came from immunoSEQ multiplex PCR; TCRdb stores just in-frame clones and leaves some out. This sample yields approximately 79,000 clones, of which under 80% are seen a single time; 4.5% to 7% belongs to the top ten. The sample comprised PBMCs. These receptors all stem from a male donor in good health and CMV-seropositive. The CDR3 runs from the conserved cysteine through the conserved F or W. A D gene is named only where the DNA matches it firmly. Rows may omit the clone size; those that give it use once, few, many or a size class.

D gene	V gene	J gene	clone size	CDR3 protein	CDR3 DNA
TRBD1	TRBV5-8	TRBJ1-5	NA	CASSLERTGGQPQHF	TGTGCCAGCAGCTTAGAAAGGACAGGAGGACAGCCCCAGCATTTT
TRBD1	TRBV5-1	TRBJ1-5	NA	CASSLGGTDNQPQHF	TGCGCCAGCAGCTTAGGCGGGACAGATAATCAGCCCCAGCATTTT
TRBD1	TRBV9	TRBJ2-5	NA	CASSVGLGQGGETQYF	TGTGCCAGCAGCGTAGGGCTGGGACAGGGAGGAGAGACCCAGTACTTC
TRBD1	TRBV6-5	TRBJ2-7	NA	CASNSGTGVGEQYF	TGTGCCAGCAACTCCGGGACAGGGGTGGGAGAGCAGTACTTC
NA	TRBV28	TRBJ1-1	NA	CASSSAQGYFTEAFF	TGTGCCAGCAGTTCTGCACAGGGTTATTTCACTGAAGCTTTCTTT
TRBD1	TRBV11-1	TRBJ2-7	NA	CASSLVSGQGTHEQYF	TGTGCCAGCAGCTTAGTGTCGGGACAGGGAACCCACGAGCAGTACTTC
TRBD1	TRBV7-6	TRBJ1-1	NA	CASSFFTGQGGLNTEAFF	TGTGCCAGCAGCTTTTTTACGGGACAGGGGGGTTTGAACACTGAAGCTTTCTTT
TRBD2	TRBV5-1	TRBJ2-7	NA	CASSYTGLAGEGTYEQYF	TGCGCCAGCAGCTACACTGGACTAGCGGGAGAAGGTACCTACGAGCAGTACTTC
TRBD2	TRBV5-4	TRBJ2-3	NA	CASSPGTSWGYFTDTQYF	TGTGCCAGCAGCCCTGGGACTAGCTGGGGGTACTTCACAGATACGCAGTATTTT
TRBD2	TRBV5-1	TRBJ2-5	NA	CASSLSGEETQYF	TGCGCCAGCAGTCTGAGCGGGGAAGAGACCCAGTACTTC
TRBD2	TRBV27	TRBJ2-1	NA	CASSLGLASYNEQFF	TGTGCCAGCAGTTTAGGACTAGCCTCCTACAATGAGCAGTTCTTC
TRBD2	TRBV6-1	TRBJ2-1	NA	CASSLGLDGWGLFF	TGTGCCAGCAGCCTCGGACTAGACGGGTGGGGACTTTTCTTC
NA	TRBV7-9	TRBJ1-2	NA	CASSLPGPRGGLSGYTF	TGTGCCAGCAGCTTACCCGGTCCGAGGGGGGGTTTAAGCGGCTACACCTTC
TRBD1	TRBV7-9	TRBJ1-1	NA	CASVHTGGLSTEAFF	TGTGCCAGCGTACACACAGGGGGCCTCAGCACTGAAGCTTTCTTT
NA	TRBV7-9	TRBJ1-6	NA	CASIGQGDSPLHF	TGTGCCAGCATCGGTCAGGGCGATTCACCCCTCCACTTT
NA	TRBV6-6	TRBJ2-7	NA	CASRIRDSYEQYF	TGTGCCAGCAGAATCCGGGACTCCTACGAGCAGTACTTC
TRBD1	TRBV6-6	TRBJ1-4	NA	CASSPNQGAREKLFF	TGTGCCAGCAGTCCAAACCAGGGGGCTAGGGAAAAACTGTTTTTT
NA	TRBV7-8	TRBJ2-6	NA	CASSLRGSSGANVLTF	TGTGCCAGCAGCTTACGGGGGAGCTCTGGGGCCAACGTCCTGACTTTC
NA	TRBV28	TRBJ2-2	NA	CASFGGGEFVAGELFF	TGTGCCAGCTTTGGGGGCGGTGAGTTCGTTGCCGGGGAGCTGTTTTTT
TRBD2	TRBV4-2	TRBJ2-7	NA	CASSQEGLAEPYEQYF	TGTGCCAGCAGCCAAGAGGGTCTAGCGGAGCCCTACGAGCAGTACTTC
NA	TRBV5-4	TRBJ2-1	NA	CASSSYLGGGGVEQFF	TGTGCCAGCAGCTCCTACCTGGGGGGGGGCGGGGTTGAGCAGTTCTTC
NA	TRBV25-1	TRBJ1-2	few	CASSEAGPQRGYTF	TGTGCCAGCAGTGAAGCCGGGCCCCAGCGGGGCTACACCTTC
TRBD1	TRBV4-1	TRBJ2-7	NA	CASSREGQGGWEQYF	TGCGCCAGCAGCCGGGAGGGACAGGGAGGCTGGGAGCAGTACTTC
NA	TRBV5-1	TRBJ2-1	NA	CASMWESSYNEQFF	TGCGCCAGCATGTGGGAGAGCTCCTACAATGAGCAGTTCTTC
TRBD1	TRBV25-1	TRBJ1-1	NA	CASSGAQGVAGTEAFF	TGTGCCAGCAGTGGGGCACAGGGGGTTGCGGGCACTGAAGCTTTCTTT
TRBD1	TRBV5-1	TRBJ2-3	NA	CASSPGQGRADTQYF	TGCGCCAGCAGCCCGGGACAGGGACGGGCAGATACGCAGTATTTT
NA	TRBV5-1	TRBJ1-1	few	CASSLREWGTEAFF	TGCGCCAGCAGCTTGAGGGAGTGGGGCACTGAAGCTTTCTTT
NA	TRBV5-1	TRBJ2-1	NA	CASSPGLDSLGYNEQFF	TGCGCCAGCAGCCCCGGGTTGGACAGCCTGGGATACAATGAGCAGTTCTTC
TRBD2	TRBV4-3	TRBJ2-3	NA	CASSQHWRGDPRDTQYF	TGCGCCAGCAGCCAGCACTGGCGGGGGGACCCCCGGGATACGCAGTATTTT
TRBD1	TRBV19	TRBJ1-1	NA	CASSIGQGPTEAFF	TGTGCCAGTAGTATAGGACAGGGCCCCACTGAAGCTTTCTTT
NA	TRBV30	TRBJ2-3	NA	CAWTASTDTQYF	TGTGCCTGGACCGCGAGCACAGATACGCAGTATTTT
NA	TRBV6-4	TRBJ2-2	once	CASSSPVSQNTGELFF	TGTGCCAGCAGTTCCCCCGTTAGTCAAAACACCGGGGAGCTGTTTTTT
NA	TRBV29-1	TRBJ1-5	NA	CSVNTGSGNQPQHF	TGCAGCGTTAACACAGGGTCGGGGAATCAGCCCCAGCATTTT
TRBD2	TRBV6-1	TRBJ2-3	NA	CASILGLAGRNTQYF	TGTGCCAGCATACTGGGACTAGCGGGAAGGAATACGCAGTATTTT
NA	TRBV7-6	TRBJ2-7	NA	CASSPQGEAYEQYF	TGTGCCAGCAGCCCGCAGGGGGAGGCCTACGAGCAGTACTTC
TRBD1	TRBV27	TRBJ1-1	NA	CASSWGQGNTEAFF	TGTGCCAGCAGTTGGGGACAGGGGAACACTGAAGCTTTCTTT
TRBD1	TRBV19	TRBJ1-4	NA	CASRDRVVEKLFF	TGTGCCAGTAGGGACAGGGTAGTCGAAAAACTGTTTTTT
NA	TRBV6-5	TRBJ2-1	NA	CASSLIEDNEQFF	TGTGCCAGCAGTTTAATAGAGGACAATGAGCAGTTCTTC
NA	TRBV7-9	TRBJ2-4	NA	CASSPSGLKYLAKNIQYF	TGTGCCAGCAGCCCCTCAGGCCTGAAATACCTAGCCAAAAACATTCAGTACTTC
TRBD1	TRBV9	TRBJ2-7	NA	CASSVGGGEYEQYF	TGTGCCAGCAGCGTAGGAGGGGGCGAGTACGAGCAGTACTTC
NA	TRBV4-1	TRBJ1-5	NA	CASSQGQVGQPQHF	TGCGCCAGCAGCCAAGGACAGGTTGGTCAGCCCCAGCATTTT
TRBD1	TRBV6-5	TRBJ1-1	many	CASSRAGGGTEAFF	TGTGCCAGCAGTAGAGCAGGGGGCGGCACTGAAGCTTTCTTT
NA	TRBV13	TRBJ1-2	NA	CASSLGRTNYGYTF	TGTGCCAGCAGCTTAGGGAGAACTAACTATGGCTACACCTTC
TRBD1	TRBV5-4	TRBJ1-1	few	CATVIGGTGGQVTEAFF	TGTGCCACGGTTATAGGGGGGACAGGGGGCCAGGTTACTGAAGCTTTCTTT
NA	TRBV30	TRBJ1-2	NA	CAWSVLPSRIYGYTF	TGTGCCTGGAGTGTACTTCCGAGCAGGATCTATGGCTACACCTTC
TRBD1	TRBV30	TRBJ1-1	NA	CAWRRDREFGTEAFF	TGTGCCTGGAGAAGGGACAGGGAGTTCGGTACTGAAGCTTTCTTT
NA	TRBV1	TRBJ1-1	NA	CTSSRGQENTEAFF	TGCACCAGCAGCCGGGGACAGGAGAACACTGAAGCTTTCTTT
TRBD2	TRBV28	TRBJ2-7	NA	CASSLWASGGPISYEQYF	TGTGCCAGCAGTTTATGGGCTAGCGGGGGGCCCATCTCCTACGAGCAGTACTTC
NA	TRBV2	TRBJ1-2	NA	CASREQGLYGYTF	TGTGCCAGCAGAGAGCAGGGACTCTATGGCTACACCTTC
TRBD1	TRBV15	TRBJ1-1	NA	CATRDRGYTEAFF	TGTGCCACCAGGGACAGGGGATACACTGAAGCTTTCTTT
TRBD1	TRBV4-2	TRBJ1-2	NA	CASSLGTGVGYTF	TGTGCCAGCAGCCTCGGGACAGGGGTTGGCTACACCTTC
NA	TRBV19	TRBJ1-1	few	CASSIDSGHPFF	TGTGCCAGTAGTATAGATTCAGGACATCCTTTCTTT
TRBD1	TRBV27	TRBJ2-1	NA	CASRGDRGLYNEQFF	TGTGCCAGCAGGGGGGACAGGGGCCTCTACAATGAGCAGTTCTTC